The 10 T cell receptor beta chains reported below all come from one sample, sequenced in a study of beta chain features in type 1 diabetes. Expressed TCRB transcripts were sequenced after all isolated RNA was converted to cDNA. Produced via immunoSEQ multiplex PCR; TCRdb's table is partial and in-frame only. The data show 120,000 to 150,000 clones, more than 9% seen once. Sample: naive CD4+ T cells from blood. All receptors come from a man between 18 and 29 years old in good health.

This clone has only a few counts. The chain links TRBV27 to TRBJ2-5, with 9 bases lining up with TRBD1. Germline-derived CDR1 and CDR2 are MNHEY and SMNVEV (reference sequence). This CDR3 has 16 residues. The V gene end was trimmed by 5 bases and the J gene end by 1 base; junction bases not matched to a gene: 8. The CDR3 coding sequence is TGTGCCAGCAGTCTACAGGGGGCCGGCCTCCAAGAGACCCAGTACTTC. It encodes CASSLQGAGLQETQYF.

This clone has just a few counts. The CDR3 here is CASSGTSGGAGGHNEQFF. DNA for the CDR3: TGTGCCAGCAGCGGGACTAGCGGGGGGGCCGGTGGGCACAATGAGCAGTTCTTC. The rearrangement joins TRBV5-4 to TRBJ2-1; 16 positions agree with TRBD2. The germline gives CDR1 SGHNT, CDR2 YYREEE (reference sequence). J gave up 5 bases and V 4 bases, and 9 bases lay outside the gene matches. There are 18 residues in the CDR3. The full variable domain, with the rest looked up from reference TRBV5-4 and TRBJ2-1, is ETGVTQSPTHLIKTRGQQVTLRCSSQSGHNTVSWYQQALGQGPQFIFQYYREEENGRGNFPPRFSGLQFPNYSSELNVNALELDDSALYLCASSGTSGGAGGHNEQFFGPGTRLTVL.

The chain couples TRBV7-3 to TRBJ1-5; TRBD1 agrees at 9 bases. The CDR3 length is 19 residues. V was pared by 0 bases and J by 0 bases, with 9 bases of the junction left unmatched. CDR1 SGHTA and CDR2 FQGTGA come from the germline V gene. The CDR3 spells CASSLTGTGIRYSNQPQHF. CDR3 sequence (DNA): TGTGCCAGCAGCTTAACCGGGACAGGGATTCGTTATAGCAATCAGCCCCAGCATTTT.

This clone was seen only a few times. The rearrangement links TRBV6-5 to TRBJ2-7; 9 nucleotides align to TRBD1. This CDR3 contains 13 residues. Germline V lookup: CDR1 MNHEY, CDR2 SVGAGI. V lost 7 bases and J lost 7; bases outside the gene matches: 8. CDR3 loop: CASNEQGAKEQYF. CDR3 sequence (DNA): TGTGCCAGCAATGAACAGGGGGCTAAGGAGCAGTACTTC.

The rearrangement joins TRBV30 to TRBJ2-2; TRBD2 aligns across 8 bases. The CDR3 totals 16 residues. Trimming removed 2 bases from V and 5 bases from J; junction bases left unmatched: 10. Germline V CDR1 and CDR2: GTSNPN, SVGIG (reference sequence). CDR3 bases: TGTGCCTGGAGTCCCCTAGGGACTAGTGGTACCGGGGAGCTGTTTTTT. Translating it yields CAWSPLGTSGTGELFF. Full variable domain (remainder filled in from reference TRBV30 and TRBJ2-2): SQTIHQWPATLVQPVGSPLSLECTVEGTSNPNLYWYRQAAGRGLQLLFYSVGIGQISSEVPQNLSASRPQDRQFILSSKKLLLSDSGFYLCAWSPLGTSGTGELFFGEGSRLTVL.

The genes are TRBV5-4 and TRBJ2-5; 7 positions match TRBD1. Germline V lookup: CDR1 SGHNT, CDR2 YYREEE (reference sequence). With 1 base clipped from V and 5 bases from J, the junction kept 8 bases outside the gene matches. The CDR3 is 15 amino acids. In DNA, the CDR3 is TGTGCCAGCAGCTTGCCGGGACAGCGGACCGAGACCCAGTACTTC. This translates into CASSLPGQRTETQYF. Combining the CDR3 with reference TRBV5-4 and TRBJ2-5 gives the whole variable domain ETGVTQSPTHLIKTRGQQVTLRCSSQSGHNTVSWYQQALGQGPQFIFQYYREEENGRGNFPPRFSGLQFPNYSSELNVNALELDDSALYLCASSLPGQRTETQYFGPGTRLLVL.

This chain uses TRBV19 with TRBJ1-5; 9 bases fit TRBD1. V trimming: 5 bases; J trimming: 5 bases; junction bases outside the gene matches: 10. The CDR3 contains 16 residues. Germline-derived CDR1 and CDR2 are LNHDA and SQIVND (reference sequence). The CDR3 DNA sequence: TGTGCCAGTAGTCCGGCCGGGACAGGGTTATATCAGCCCCAGCATTTT. Residues: CASSPAGTGLYQPQHF.

This chain connects TRBV11-2 to TRBJ2-7, with TRBD2 identical over 7 bases. CDR1 is SGHAT and CDR2 is FQNNGV in the germline V gene. V dropped 5 bases and J dropped 2; count of bases not matched to a gene: 12. The CDR3 is made up of 16 amino acids. The CDR3 is CASSPQAGLRTYEQYF. The CDR3, as DNA: TGTGCCAGCAGCCCTCAAGCGGGGTTAAGGACCTACGAGCAGTACTTC.

This clone came up a few times. V gene TRBV2 combines with J gene TRBJ1-2; 7 bases agree with TRBD1. The V segment lost 6 bases and the J segment 9 bases; nucleotides outside the gene matches: 16. Germline CDR1 reads SNHLY; CDR2 reads FYNNEI. The CDR3 sequence is 15 residues long. The CDR3 sequence is CASSPGRTGLASYTF. CDR3 nucleotide sequence: TGTGCCAGCAGCCCCGGACGGACAGGACTTGCTAGCTACACCTTC.

This clone occurred a few times. V usage is TRBV7-9 and J usage is TRBJ2-3; 9 nucleotides line up with TRBD2. Germline V gene lookup returns CDR1 SEHNR and CDR2 FQNEAQ (reference sequence). The J segment lost 4 bases and the V segment lost 3 bases, leaving 5 bases of the junction unmatched. The length of the CDR3 is 15 residues. The CDR3 here is CASSFAGGHPDTQYF. The CDR3 nucleotides are TGTGCCAGCAGCTTCGCGGGGGGGCATCCAGATACGCAGTATTTT.